This paragraph reports one T cell receptor (beta chain). This entry comes from a study of CD8 T cells in Susac syndrome. V lost 6 bases, J lost 4 bases, and 10 bases stayed unmatched. There are 15 residues in the CDR3. Germline CDR1 reads LNHDA; CDR2 reads SQIVND (reference sequence). Reverse transcription of roughly 0.5 to 1 ug RNA used random hexamers. MiXCR was run by TCRdb on the immunoSEQ multiplex PCR reads, yielding one entry per CDR3 protein. The sample holds about 300,000 distinct CDR3 sequences, approximately 85% seen once. This clonotype was sampled from a human donor with multiple sclerosis. Sequencing was done on a sample of CD8+ T cells from PBMCs. The chain joins TRBV19 to TRBJ2-7; 9 positions agree with TRBD1. The DNA of the CDR3 is TGTGCCAGTAGCGAACGGGACAGGGTGCCTTACGAGCAGTACTTC. Translating gives CASSERDRVPYEQYF.